The TCR beta chain described here comes from a study of control samples from healthy donors and cancer patients. The V and J ends lost 0 bases and 7 bases respectively, with 16 bases between them. CDR1 LGHNA and CDR2 YNFKEQ come from the germline V gene. The CDR3 runs 16 residues. The repertoire was sequenced with immunoSEQ multiplex PCR; TCRdb's copy has only in-frame clones and lacks some. The sample has about 130,000 clones, about 93% seen once; the top ten hold roughly 2.5%. Sequencing used blood. The chain couples TRBV4-2 to TRBJ2-1; weak D call: TRBD2 (6 bases). This TCR derives from a man aged 35-49 years in good health. CDR3 bases: TGTGCCAGCAGCCAAGAAAGTCGCGGGGTAAAAAATGAGCAGTTCTTC. Translating it yields CASSQESRGVKNEQFF.